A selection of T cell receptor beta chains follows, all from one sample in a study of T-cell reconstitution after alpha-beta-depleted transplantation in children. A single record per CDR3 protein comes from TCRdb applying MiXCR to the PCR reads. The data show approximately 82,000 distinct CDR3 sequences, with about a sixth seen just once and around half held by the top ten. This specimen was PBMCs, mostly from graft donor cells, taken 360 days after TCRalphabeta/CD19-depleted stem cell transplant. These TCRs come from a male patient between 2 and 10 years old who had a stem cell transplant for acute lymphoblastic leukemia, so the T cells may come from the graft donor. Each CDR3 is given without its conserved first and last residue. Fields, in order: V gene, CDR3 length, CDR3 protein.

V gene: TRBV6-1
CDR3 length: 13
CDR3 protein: ASSPWDGGNTEAF

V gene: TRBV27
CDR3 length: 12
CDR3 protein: ASSLLTRTDTQY

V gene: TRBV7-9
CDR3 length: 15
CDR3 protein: ASSPPSSGRFLREQF

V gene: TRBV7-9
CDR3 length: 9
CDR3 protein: ASRSGETQY

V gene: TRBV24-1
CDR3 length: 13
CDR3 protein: ATSETGTGDNEQF

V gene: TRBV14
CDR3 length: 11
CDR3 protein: ASSQTWTGELF

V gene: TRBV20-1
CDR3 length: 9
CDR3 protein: SASMAYEQY

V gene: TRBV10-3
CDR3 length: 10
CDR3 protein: AISIQGYEQY

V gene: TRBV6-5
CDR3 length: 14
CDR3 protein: ASSYRSGGGQETQY

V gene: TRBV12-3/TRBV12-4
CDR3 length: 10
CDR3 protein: ASSLRGGVAF

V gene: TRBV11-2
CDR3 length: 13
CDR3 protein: ASSKGGGLYTEAF

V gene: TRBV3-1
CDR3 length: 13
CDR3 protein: ASSQLGRDPYEQY

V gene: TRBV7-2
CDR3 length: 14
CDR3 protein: ASSLALLALYNEQF

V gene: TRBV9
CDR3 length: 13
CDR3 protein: ASSDKDGVNTEAF

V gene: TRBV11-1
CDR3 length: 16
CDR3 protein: ASSRPSHRGRAKNEQF

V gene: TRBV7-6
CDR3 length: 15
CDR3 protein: ASSSLGGQGPLDTQY

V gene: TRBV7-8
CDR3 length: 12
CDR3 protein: ASSLRLVADTQY

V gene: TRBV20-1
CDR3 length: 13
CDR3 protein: SAPGTSGRSYEQY

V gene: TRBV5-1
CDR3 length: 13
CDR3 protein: ASSLYGIKHNEQF

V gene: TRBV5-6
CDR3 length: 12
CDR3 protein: ASSPRGPTYEQY

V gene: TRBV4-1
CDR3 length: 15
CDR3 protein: ASSRDSGGYGANVLT

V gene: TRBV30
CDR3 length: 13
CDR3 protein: AWSLASPVFHEQY